This T cell receptor beta chain was identified in a study of identical twins. The CDR3 loop spans 15 amino acids. The V end was cut by 2 bases, the J end by 0 bases, with 10 bases between. Germline lookup yields CDR1 LGHNA and CDR2 YNFKEQ. Study observations and caveats: Without tracking the same donors, conclusions rested on cross-sectional statistical analysis.

Turning to this clonotype: Its antigen is unidentified.

A universal primer binding site was introduced by template switching. The final cDNA contained unique molecular identifiers. TCRdb recomputed calls from the 5' RACE reads with MiXCR, one row per CDR3 protein. The table records roughly 700,000 distinct CDR3 sequences, 8.6% of them present only once. Every sampled donor was Caucasian and healthy. The same data also contributed to another study, on yellow fever vaccine responses in identical twins. That work contributes: Twins' vaccine T cell response reportedly seemed partly convergent, partly personalized.

The sample was PBMCs. This clonotype was sampled from a woman aged 18-29 years in good health. The chain employs TRBV4-2 and TRBJ1-1; no reliable D call. The CDR3 coding sequence is TGTGCCAGCAGCCAACCCGGACTTATGAACACTGAAGCTTTCTTT. Protein sequence: CASSQPGLMNTEAFF.